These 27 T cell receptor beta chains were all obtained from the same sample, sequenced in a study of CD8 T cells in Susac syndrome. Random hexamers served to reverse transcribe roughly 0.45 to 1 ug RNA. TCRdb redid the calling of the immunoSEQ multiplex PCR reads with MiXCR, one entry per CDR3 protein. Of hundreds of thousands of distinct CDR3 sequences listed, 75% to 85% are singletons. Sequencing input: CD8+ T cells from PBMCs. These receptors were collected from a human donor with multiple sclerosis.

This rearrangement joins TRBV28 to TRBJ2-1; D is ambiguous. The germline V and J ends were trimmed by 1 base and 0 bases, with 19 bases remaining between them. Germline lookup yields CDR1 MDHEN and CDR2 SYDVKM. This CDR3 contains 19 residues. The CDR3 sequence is CASSLSPSSLTSSYNEQFF. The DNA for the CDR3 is TGTGCCAGCAGTTTATCCCCCAGCTCCCTTACTTCCTCCTACAATGAGCAGTTCTTC.

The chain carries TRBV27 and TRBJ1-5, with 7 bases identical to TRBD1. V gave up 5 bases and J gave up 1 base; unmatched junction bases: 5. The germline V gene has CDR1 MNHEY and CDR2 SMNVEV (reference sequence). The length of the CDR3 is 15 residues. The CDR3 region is CASSHMTGSNQPQHF. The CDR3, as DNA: TGTGCCAGCAGTCATATGACAGGGAGCAATCAGCCCCAGCATTTT.

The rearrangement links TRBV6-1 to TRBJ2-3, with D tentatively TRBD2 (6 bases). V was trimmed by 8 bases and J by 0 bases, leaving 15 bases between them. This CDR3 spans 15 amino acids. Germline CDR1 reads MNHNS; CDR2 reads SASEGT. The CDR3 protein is CASATLALSTDTQYF. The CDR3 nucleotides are TGTGCCAGCGCTACTCTAGCGCTGAGCACAGATACGCAGTATTTT.

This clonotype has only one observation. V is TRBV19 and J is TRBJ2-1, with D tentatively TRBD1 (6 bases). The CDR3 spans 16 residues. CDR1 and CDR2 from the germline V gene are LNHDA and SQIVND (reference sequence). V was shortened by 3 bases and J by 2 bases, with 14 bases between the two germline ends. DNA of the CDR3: TGTGCCAGTAGTATCGACAGGCTCTCCACCTACAATGAGCAGTTCTTC. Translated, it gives CASSIDRLSTYNEQFF.

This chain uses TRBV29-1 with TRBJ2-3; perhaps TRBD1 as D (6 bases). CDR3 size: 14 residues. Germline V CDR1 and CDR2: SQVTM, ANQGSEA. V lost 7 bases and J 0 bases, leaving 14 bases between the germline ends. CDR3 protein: CSALRTASTDTQYF. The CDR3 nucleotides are TGCAGCGCCCTCCGGACAGCTAGCACAGATACGCAGTATTTT.

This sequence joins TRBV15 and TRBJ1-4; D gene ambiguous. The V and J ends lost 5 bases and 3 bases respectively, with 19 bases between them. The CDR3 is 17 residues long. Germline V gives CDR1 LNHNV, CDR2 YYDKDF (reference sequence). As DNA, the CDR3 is TGTGCCACCAGCGAAGGCACGTGGAGGGAGGCTAATGAAAAACTGTTTTTT. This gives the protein CATSEGTWREANEKLFF.

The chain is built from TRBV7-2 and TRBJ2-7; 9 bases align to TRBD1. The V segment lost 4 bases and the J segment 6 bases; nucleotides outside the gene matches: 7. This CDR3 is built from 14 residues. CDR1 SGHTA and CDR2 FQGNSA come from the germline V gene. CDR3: CASSSPGQGSEQYF. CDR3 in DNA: TGTGCCAGCAGCTCCCCGGGACAGGGCTCCGAGCAGTACTTC. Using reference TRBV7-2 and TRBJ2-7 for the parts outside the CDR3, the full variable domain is GAGVSQSPSNKVTEKGKDVELRCDPISGHTALYWYRQSLGQGLEFLIYFQGNSAPDKSGLPSDRFSAERTGGSVSTLTIQRTQQEDSAVYLCASSSPGQGSEQYFGPGTRLTVT.

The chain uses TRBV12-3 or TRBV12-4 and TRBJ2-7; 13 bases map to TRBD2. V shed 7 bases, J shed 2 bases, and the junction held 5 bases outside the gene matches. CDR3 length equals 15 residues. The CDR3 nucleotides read TGTGCCAGCAACGACGGGACTAGCGGGGCCTACGAGCAGTACTTC. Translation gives CASNDGTSGAYEQYF.

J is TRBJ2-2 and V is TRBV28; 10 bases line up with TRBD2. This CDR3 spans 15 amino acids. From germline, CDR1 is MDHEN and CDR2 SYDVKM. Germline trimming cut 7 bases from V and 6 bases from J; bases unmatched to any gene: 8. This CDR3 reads CASTLLAGVSGELFF. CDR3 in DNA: TGTGCCAGCACCCTCCTAGCGGGGGTGTCCGGGGAGCTGTTTTTT.

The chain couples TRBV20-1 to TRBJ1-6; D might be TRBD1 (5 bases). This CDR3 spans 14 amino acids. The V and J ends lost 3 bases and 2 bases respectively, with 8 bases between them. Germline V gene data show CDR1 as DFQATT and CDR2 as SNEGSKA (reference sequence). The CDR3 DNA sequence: TGCAGTGCTAGGGGGACCACCTATAATTCACCCCTCCACTTT. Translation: CSARGTTYNSPLHF.

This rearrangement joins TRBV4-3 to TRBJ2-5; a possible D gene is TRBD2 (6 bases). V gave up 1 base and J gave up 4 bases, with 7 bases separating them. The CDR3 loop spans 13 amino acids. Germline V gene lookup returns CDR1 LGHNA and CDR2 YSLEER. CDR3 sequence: CASSQGLVETQYF. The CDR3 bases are TGCGCCAGCAGCCAAGGACTAGTAGAGACCCAGTACTTC.

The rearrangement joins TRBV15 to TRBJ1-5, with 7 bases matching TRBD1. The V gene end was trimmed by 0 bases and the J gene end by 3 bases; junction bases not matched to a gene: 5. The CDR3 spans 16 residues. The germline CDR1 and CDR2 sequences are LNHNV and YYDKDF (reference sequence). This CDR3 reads CATSREGDRANQPQHF. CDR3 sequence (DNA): TGTGCCACCAGCAGAGAAGGAGACAGGGCCAATCAGCCCCAGCATTTT.

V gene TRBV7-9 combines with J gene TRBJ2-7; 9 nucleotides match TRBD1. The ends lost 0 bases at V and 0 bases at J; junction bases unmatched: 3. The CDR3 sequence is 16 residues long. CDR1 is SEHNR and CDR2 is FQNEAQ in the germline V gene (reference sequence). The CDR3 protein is CASSLAPGQGSYEQYF. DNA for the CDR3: TGTGCCAGCAGCTTAGCGCCGGGACAGGGCTCCTACGAGCAGTACTTC.

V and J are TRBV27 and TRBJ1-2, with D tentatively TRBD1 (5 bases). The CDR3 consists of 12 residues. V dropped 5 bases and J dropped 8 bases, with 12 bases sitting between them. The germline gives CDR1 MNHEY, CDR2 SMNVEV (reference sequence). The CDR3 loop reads CASSPGGNGYTF. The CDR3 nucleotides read TGTGCCAGCAGTCCTGGGGGAAACGGCTACACCTTC.

For the CDR3, the DNA is TGTGCCAGCAGTTTACTCCTTGGGCGGCCCGCGAACACCGGGGAGCTGTTTTTT. The encoded protein is CASSLLLGRPANTGELFF. The chain is built from TRBV27 and TRBJ2-2; D gene uncertain. Between the trimmed V and J ends, which lost 2 bases and 0 bases, there was a span of 16 bases. Per germline, CDR1 MNHEY and CDR2 SMNVEV (reference sequence). The CDR3 is 18 amino acids.

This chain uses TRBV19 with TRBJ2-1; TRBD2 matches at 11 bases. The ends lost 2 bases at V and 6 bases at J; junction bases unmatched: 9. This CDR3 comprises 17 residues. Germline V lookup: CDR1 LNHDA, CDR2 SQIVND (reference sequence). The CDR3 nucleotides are TGTGCCAGTAGTATAACTAGCGGGGGCCCTCTCGGCAATGAGCAGTTCTTC. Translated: CASSITSGGPLGNEQFF.

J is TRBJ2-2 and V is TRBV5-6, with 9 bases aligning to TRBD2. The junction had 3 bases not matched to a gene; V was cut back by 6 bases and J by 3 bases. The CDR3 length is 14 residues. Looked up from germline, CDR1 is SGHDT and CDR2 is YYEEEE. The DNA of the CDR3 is TGTGCCAGCACTTTAGCGGGAGACACCGGGGAGCTGTTTTTT. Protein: CASTLAGDTGELFF.

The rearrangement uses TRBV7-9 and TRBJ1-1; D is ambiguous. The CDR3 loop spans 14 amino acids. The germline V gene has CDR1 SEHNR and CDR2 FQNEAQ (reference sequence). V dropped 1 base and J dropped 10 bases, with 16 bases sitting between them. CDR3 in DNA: TGTGCCAGCAGCTTAGTGGCCCGGCCCACCGGAGCTTTCTTT. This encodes CASSLVARPTGAFF.

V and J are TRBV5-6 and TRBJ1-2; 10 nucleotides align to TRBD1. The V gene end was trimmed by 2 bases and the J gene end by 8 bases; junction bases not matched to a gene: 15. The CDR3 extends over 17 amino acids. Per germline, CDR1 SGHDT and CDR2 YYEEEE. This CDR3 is CASSFAADGTGVRGYTF. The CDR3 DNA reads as TGTGCCAGCAGCTTTGCCGCCGACGGGACAGGGGTTCGGGGCTACACCTTC.

The CDR3 DNA reads TGCAGCGTGAGGGGACTAGCGGTAACTACCGCCTCCTCCTACGAGCAGTACTTC. This encodes CSVRGLAVTTASSYEQYF. This sequence joins TRBV29-1 and TRBJ2-7; 11 nucleotides agree with TRBD2. Trimming cost V 6 bases and J 0 bases; bases outside gene matches: 16. Germline CDR1 is SQVTM and CDR2 is ANQGSEA. The CDR3 totals 18 residues.

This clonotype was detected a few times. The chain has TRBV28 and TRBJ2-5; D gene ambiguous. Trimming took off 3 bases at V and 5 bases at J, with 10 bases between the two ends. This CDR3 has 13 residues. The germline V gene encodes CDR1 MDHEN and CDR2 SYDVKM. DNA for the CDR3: TGTGCCAGCAGTTTGCCCCCTCAGGAGACCCAGTACTTC. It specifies CASSLPPQETQYF. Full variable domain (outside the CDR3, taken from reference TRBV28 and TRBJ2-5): DVKVTQSSRYLVKRTGEKVFLECVQDMDHENMFWYRQDPGLGLRLIYFSYDVKMKEKGDIPEGYSVSREKKERFSLILESASTNQTSMYLCASSLPPQETQYFGPGTRLLVL.

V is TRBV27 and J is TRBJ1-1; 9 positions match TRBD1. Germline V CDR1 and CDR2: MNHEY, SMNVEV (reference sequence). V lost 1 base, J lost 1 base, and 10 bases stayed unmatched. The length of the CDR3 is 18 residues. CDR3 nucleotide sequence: TGTGCCAGCAGTTTATTAATCGGGACAGGGCCGGGGAACACTGAAGCTTTCTTT. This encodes CASSLLIGTGPGNTEAFF.

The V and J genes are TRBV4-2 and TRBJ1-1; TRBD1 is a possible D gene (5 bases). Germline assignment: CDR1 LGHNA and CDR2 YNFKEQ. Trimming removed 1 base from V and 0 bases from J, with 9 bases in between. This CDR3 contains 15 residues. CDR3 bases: TGTGCCAGCAGCCAAGCCACAGGCATGAACACTGAAGCTTTCTTT. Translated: CASSQATGMNTEAFF.

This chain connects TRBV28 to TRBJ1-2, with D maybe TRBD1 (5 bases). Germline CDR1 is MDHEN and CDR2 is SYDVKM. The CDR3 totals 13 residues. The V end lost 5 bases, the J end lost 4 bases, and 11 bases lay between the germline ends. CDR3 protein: CASSIQEAYGYTF. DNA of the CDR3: TGTGCCAGCAGTATACAGGAGGCCTATGGCTACACCTTC.

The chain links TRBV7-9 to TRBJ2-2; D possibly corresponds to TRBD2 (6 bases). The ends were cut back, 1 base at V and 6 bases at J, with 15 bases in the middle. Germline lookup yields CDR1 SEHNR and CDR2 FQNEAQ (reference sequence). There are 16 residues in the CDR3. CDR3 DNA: TGTGCCAGCAGCTTAGGTCTCGGAGGGTCGGCCGGGGAGCTGTTTTTT. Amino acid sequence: CASSLGLGGSAGELFF.

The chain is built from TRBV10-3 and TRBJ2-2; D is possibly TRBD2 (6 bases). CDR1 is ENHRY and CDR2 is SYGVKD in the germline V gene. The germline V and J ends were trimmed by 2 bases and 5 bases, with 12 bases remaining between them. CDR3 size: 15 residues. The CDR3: CAISEGEAVTGELFF. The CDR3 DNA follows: TGTGCCATCAGTGAGGGGGAGGCAGTTACCGGGGAGCTGTTTTTT.

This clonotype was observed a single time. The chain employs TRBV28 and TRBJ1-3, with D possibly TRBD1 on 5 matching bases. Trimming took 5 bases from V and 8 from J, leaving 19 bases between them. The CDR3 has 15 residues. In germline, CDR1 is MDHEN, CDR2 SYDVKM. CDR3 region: CASSPTGILQDTIYF. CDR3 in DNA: TGTGCCAGCAGTCCCACGGGGATCTTACAGGACACCATATATTTT.